This T cell receptor (beta chain) was captured in a study of CD8 T cells in ankylosing spondylitis. Study-wide points: About 8 highly homologous variants made up a TCR beta motif, and this motif appeared characteristic of ankylosing spondylitis blood.

TCRdb reanalysed the 5' RACE reads using MiXCR and keeps one entry per CDR3 protein. The table lists about 500,000 distinct CDR3 sequences, 12% of them singletons. In the case of this clonotype: The antigen remains undetermined.

This CDR3 spans 14 amino acids. Trimming shortened V by 5 bases and J by 3 bases, and 13 bases separated the two germline ends. The germline gives CDR1 SGHAT, CDR2 FQNNGV. Sequences were obtained from blood, either unsorted or a sorted T cell fraction (not recorded which). The J gene is TRBJ2-5, the V gene TRBV11-2; either TRBD1 or TRBD2 may supply D (6 bases each). The receptor comes from a male donor with ankylosing spondylitis. The CDR3 DNA is TGTGCCAGCAGCCGCGGGGCAGGGGAAGAGACCCAGTACTTC. Translating it yields CASSRGAGEETQYF.